Described below is a single T cell receptor (beta chain) sequence and its context. The data were taken from a study of OX40 agonist ivuxolimab in advanced cancers. V trimming: 5 bases; J trimming: 0 bases; junction bases outside the gene matches: 8. Per the germline V gene, CDR1 is SGHRS and CDR2 is YFSETQ. The CDR3 runs to 16 residues. Some clones are missing from TCRdb's copy, which holds only in-frame ones; the method was immunoSEQ multiplex PCR. The data show around 46,000 clones, with roughly 90% seen just once and 12% held by the top ten. This TCR derives from an adult with an advanced solid tumor such as melanoma, head and neck, liver or kidney cancer. The sample here was CD4+ or CD8+ T cells sorted from blood, taken in a trial of the OX40 agonist ivuxolimab. The rearrangement uses TRBV5-1 and TRBJ2-3, with TRBD1 matching 8 bases. CDR3 DNA: TGCGCCAGCAGTTTTGGAAGGACAGGGAGCACAGATACGCAGTATTTT. Amino acids: CASSFGRTGSTDTQYF.